This T cell receptor (beta chain) was identified during a study of CD8 T cells in Susac syndrome. An input of 0.5 to 1 ug of RNA was subjected to reverse transcription using random hexamers. Each CDR3 protein gets one entry after TCRdb re-called the immunoSEQ multiplex PCR reads with MiXCR. The sample includes 250,000 to 300,000 distinct CDR3 sequences, around 85% of them seen just once. The CDR3 is made up of 16 amino acids. Deletions cut 4 bases from V and 2 bases from J, with 19 bases between. From germline, CDR1 is SGHDT and CDR2 YYEEEE. This receptor was identified in a human donor with multiple sclerosis. What was sequenced was CD8+ T cells from PBMCs. V usage is TRBV5-6 and J usage is TRBJ2-7; tentative D call: TRBD1 (6 bases). The CDR3 sequence is CASSPDEGTLTYEQYF. CDR3 nucleotide sequence: TGTGCCAGCAGCCCGGATGAGGGGACACTTACCTACGAGCAGTACTTC.